This is a list of T cell receptor beta chains from one sample in a study of response to subunit inactivated influenza vaccine. In TCRdb, the RT-PCR reads were re-called with MiXCR into one record per CDR3 protein. The repertoire holds about 310,000 distinct CDR3 sequences, 20% to 25% seen once, with more than 8.5% in the top ten. Sequences were derived from PBMCs from blood, sampled around 22 months after vaccination. These receptors were taken from a man aged 50 to 69 who received an inactivated influenza vaccine. Each CDR3 is given without its conserved first and last residue. Clone size, where shown, is once, few, many, or a class for clones that have expanded.

many	12	TRBV7-6	ASSPTVQNTEAF
few	11	TRBV2	ASSDWVQETQY
few	14	TRBV2	ASSEASGSSYNEQF
few	14	TRBV20-1	SARDHGTGSNQPQH
few	16	TRBV11-2	ASSPPEWVSGTHETQY
NA	15	TRBV27	ASGSLRQPSSNQPQH
many	13	TRBV18	ASSQAGQDNQPQH
NA	10	TRBV29-1	SVTQGGYGYT
NA	14	TRBV7-8	ASSLEDGTTNEKLF
few	11	TRBV7-8	ASSSRVAYEQY
NA	15	TRBV7-2	ASSPGQGISKAGELF
NA	12	TRBV4-3	ASSRDPTRGELF
few	9	TRBV20-1	SAGQNQPQH
once	14	TRBV7-9	ASSSRVARDATYPF
few	14	TRBV7-2	ASSLEFRTANTEAF
NA	15	TRBV6-2/TRBV6-3	ASSYSSLAGEVETQY
few	13	TRBV15	ATSRAPAAGYGYT
NA	10	TRBV20-1	SARTQGRGYT
NA	12	TRBV6-2/TRBV6-3	ASTPSGNTGELF
few	13	TRBV20-1	SARVFGTGDYEQY
NA	12	TRBV7-2	ASSLTGPNSPLH
NA	13	TRBV5-8	ASSLGAHEAYEQY
NA	14	TRBV12-3/TRBV12-4	ASSYHSGTANTEAF
few	12	TRBV4-3	ASSQDLGYNEQF
few	15	TRBV5-1	ASSAGTGGVGTDTQY
NA	12	TRBV12-3/TRBV12-4	ASSYGGVLYEQY
few	13	TRBV6-1	ASQQYHRNTGELF
NA	15	TRBV6-5	ASIWRGSGRSGNTIY
NA	9	TRBV7-2	ASSLVGLAF
few	11	TRBV2	ASSVAGTIHYT
NA	12	TRBV29-1	SVDRQGSSDTQY
NA	13	TRBV21-1	ASSSRTGDSYEQY
few	13	TRBV5-1	ASSPGGGSNTEAF
NA	12	TRBV12-3/TRBV12-4	ASSSTSAGETQY
NA	13	TRBV5-1	ASSLAGTGGPEAF
few	13	TRBV6-5	ASSYSGGGTGELF
NA	13	TRBV20-1	SARDRFGLDYEQY
few	13	TRBV4-3	ASSQDFRNNSPLH
few	13	TRBV11-3	ASSRTSGTRNEQF
NA	12	TRBV3-1	ASSRDSNTGELF
NA	11	TRBV5-4	ASSFLAGNEQF
NA	12	TRBV20-1	SAPPDRGRETQY
few	12	TRBV6-1	ASTIGTVNQPQH
NA	11	TRBV13	ASSTRNTDTQY
few	12	TRBV27	ASSLGRGTYEQY
many	12	TRBV5-1	ASSLGGTGIGYT
NA	12	TRBV19	ASSTSGQGRSYT
NA	10	TRBV12-3/TRBV12-4	ASSSDRYEQY
NA	12	TRBV4-1	ASSQVDRKYGYT
NA	13	TRBV4-3	ASSQVGQGQETQY